These T cell receptor beta chains were read from a single sample in a study of cytomegalovirus exposure and HLA in healthy donors. Here immunoSEQ multiplex PCR was the method, and the copy in TCRdb shows in-frame clones only, minus some. The sample records some 100,000 clones, 79% being singletons. The sequenced sample was PBMCs. The source is a male donor in good health and CMV-seropositive. The conserved cysteine and the conserved F or W are not part of the CDR3 here. D genes are given only for firm matches. The listing skips clone size in some rows; elsewhere it reads once, few, many or a size class.

d_gene,j_gene,v_gene,abundance,CDR3aa
TRBD2,TRBJ2-3,TRBV19,NA,ASRASGGGNTDTQY
TRBD1,TRBJ1-2,TRBV6-5,NA,ASSGQGAGYT
TRBD1,TRBJ2-7,TRBV29-1,once,SAGQGSNYEQY
NA,TRBJ1-1,TRBV7-2,NA,ASNPGWANTEAF
NA,TRBJ2-7,TRBV30,few,AWRRDGPYEQY
NA,TRBJ1-1,TRBV7-8,NA,ASSFIVNTEAF
NA,TRBJ2-3,TRBV20-1,NA,SASARTQY
TRBD2,TRBJ2-7,TRBV6-5,NA,ASSLAGGLEQY
TRBD1,TRBJ2-2,TRBV2,NA,ASKSDRGGELF
NA,TRBJ1-2,TRBV15,once,ATSAEGHYGYT
NA,TRBJ1-1,TRBV7-6,once,ASSPVRFEAF
NA,TRBJ1-2,TRBV7-3,NA,ASSFTLSYT
TRBD2,TRBJ2-5,TRBV6-1,NA,ASRASGGGETQY
TRBD1,TRBJ1-5,TRBV29-1,NA,SVQQGGGQPQH
NA,TRBJ1-2,TRBV6-4,NA,ASRGGVSYGYT
TRBD1,TRBJ1-1,TRBV5-1,NA,ASSLGQRNTEAF
TRBD1,TRBJ1-2,TRBV2,NA,ATRQGTNYGYT
TRBD1,TRBJ1-4,TRBV7-2,once,ASSSNSGQGPEKLF
NA,TRBJ1-5,TRBV6-6,NA,ASKWGPNQPQH
NA,TRBJ2-5,TRBV6-5,NA,ASSPERGETQY
TRBD1,TRBJ1-6,TRBV7-8,NA,ASSSLGQGPTSSPLH
TRBD1,TRBJ1-1,TRBV6-1,NA,ASVRDRGHPEAF
NA,TRBJ1-4,TRBV30,NA,ASAGGVGEKLF
TRBD1,TRBJ1-2,TRBV29-1,NA,SVEEGQGYLGYT
NA,TRBJ1-1,TRBV6-5,NA,ASSPRGVNTEAF
NA,TRBJ1-1,TRBV7-9,NA,ASSPRPEAEAF
NA,TRBJ1-3,TRBV4-3,NA,ASSETGETSGNTIY
NA,TRBJ2-7,TRBV5-4,NA,ASSWGAYEQY
NA,TRBJ2-1,TRBV9,NA,ASSALYNEQF
TRBD1,TRBJ2-2,TRBV30,NA,AWETGGENTGELF
TRBD1,TRBJ1-6,TRBV7-9,NA,ASSLGGTENPPLH
TRBD2,TRBJ2-5,TRBV18,NA,ASSPLLAGQEAQY
NA,TRBJ2-5,TRBV29-1,NA,SVGGGVEAQY
TRBD1,TRBJ1-5,TRBV2,NA,ASSQTGSRNQPQH
NA,TRBJ1-5,TRBV18,once,ASSPKGGSNQPQH
TRBD1,TRBJ1-2,TRBV15,few,ATSSLQGQERDGYT
NA,TRBJ2-5,TRBV14,NA,ASSHGETQY
TRBD1,TRBJ1-1,TRBV7-2,NA,ASSRTGANTEAF
TRBD1,TRBJ1-1,TRBV18,few,ASSPQGQGANTEAF
NA,TRBJ2-7,TRBV6-4,NA,ASSEGESYEQY
NA,TRBJ2-7,TRBV30,NA,AFGGENWNEQY
NA,TRBJ1-1,TRBV27,NA,ASSVGGVRAEAF
NA,TRBJ1-6,TRBV27,NA,ASKELTRSSPLH
NA,TRBJ1-2,TRBV6-1,NA,ASSGRGSASDGYT
TRBD2,TRBJ2-3,TRBV7-9,NA,ATGLAGTDTQY